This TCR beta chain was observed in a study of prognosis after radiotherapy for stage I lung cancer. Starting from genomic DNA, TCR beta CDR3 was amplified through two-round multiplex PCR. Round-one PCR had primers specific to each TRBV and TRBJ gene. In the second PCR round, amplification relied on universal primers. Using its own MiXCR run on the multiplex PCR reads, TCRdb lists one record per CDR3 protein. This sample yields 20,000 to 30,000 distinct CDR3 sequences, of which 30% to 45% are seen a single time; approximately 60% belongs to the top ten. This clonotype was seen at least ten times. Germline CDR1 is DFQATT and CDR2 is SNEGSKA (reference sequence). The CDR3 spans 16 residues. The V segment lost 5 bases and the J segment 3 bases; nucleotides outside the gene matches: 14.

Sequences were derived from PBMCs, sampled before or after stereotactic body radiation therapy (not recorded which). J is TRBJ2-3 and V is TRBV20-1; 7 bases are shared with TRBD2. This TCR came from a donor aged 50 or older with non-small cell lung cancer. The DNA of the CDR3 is TGCAGTGCTGGGGGGGAGACTAACGGGGGAACAGATACGCAGTATTTT. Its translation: CSAGGETNGGTDTQYF.